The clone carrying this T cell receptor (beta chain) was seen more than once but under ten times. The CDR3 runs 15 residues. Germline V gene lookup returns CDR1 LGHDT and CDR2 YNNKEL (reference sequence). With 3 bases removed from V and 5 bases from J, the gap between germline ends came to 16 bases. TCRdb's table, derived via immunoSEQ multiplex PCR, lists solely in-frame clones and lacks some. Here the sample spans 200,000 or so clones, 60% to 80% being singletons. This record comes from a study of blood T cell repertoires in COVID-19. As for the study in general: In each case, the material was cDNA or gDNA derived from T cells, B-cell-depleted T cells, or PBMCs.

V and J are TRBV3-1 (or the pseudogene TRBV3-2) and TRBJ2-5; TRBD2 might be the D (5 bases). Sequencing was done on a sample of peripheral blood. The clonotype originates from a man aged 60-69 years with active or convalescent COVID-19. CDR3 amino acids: CASSHFRAEGETQYF. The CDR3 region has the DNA TGTGCCAGCAGCCATTTTCGCGCCGAGGGTGAGACCCAGTACTTC.